This T cell receptor beta chain emerged from a study of cytomegalovirus exposure and HLA in healthy donors. V lost 5 bases to trimming and J lost 9 bases; unmatched junction nucleotides: 11. Germline V gene lookup returns CDR1 MDHEN and CDR2 SYDVKM. The CDR3 is made up of 14 amino acids. This PCR relied on a set of 60 Vbeta primers and 13 Jbeta primers. Method: immunoSEQ multiplex PCR; TCRdb's copy keeps in-frame clones and lacks some. The sample consists of fewer than 65,000 clones, around 73% of them appearing once. The TCR was taken from a man in his fifties or sixties in good health and CMV-seronegative. The chain uses TRBV28 and TRBJ2-5; 8 nucleotides agree with TRBD2. The sample comprised PBMCs. Here the CDR3 DNA reads TGTGCCAGCAGTGCCCTCGGGGGGGAGACGGCCCAGTACTTC. It encodes CASSALGGETAQYF.